The table lists the clone carrying this T cell receptor (beta chain) with a count of one. The data were taken from a study of preoperative IRX-2 immunotherapy in early breast cancer. Some clones are missing from TCRdb's copy, which holds only in-frame ones; the method was immunoSEQ multiplex PCR. The sample has around 40,000 clones; 77% are singletons. The treatment is: preoperative locoregional IRX-2 cytokine immunotherapy. Preoperative locoregional IRX-2 cytokine immunotherapy was tested in the phase Ib source study. This CDR3 region has 14 residues. Germline V gives CDR1 SQVTM, CDR2 ANQGSEA. Trimming removed 7 bases from V and 6 bases from J, with 21 bases in between.

The sequence came from a human donor with breast cancer. The V call is TRBV29-1, the J call TRBJ1-2, with a possible D match to TRBD1 (6 bases). The specimen was tumor tissue, collected after IRX-2 immunotherapy. The DNA for the CDR3 is TGCAGCGCCGGACAACAGGGCGCGGTTCATGGCTACACCTTC. Translation gives CSAGQQGAVHGYTF.